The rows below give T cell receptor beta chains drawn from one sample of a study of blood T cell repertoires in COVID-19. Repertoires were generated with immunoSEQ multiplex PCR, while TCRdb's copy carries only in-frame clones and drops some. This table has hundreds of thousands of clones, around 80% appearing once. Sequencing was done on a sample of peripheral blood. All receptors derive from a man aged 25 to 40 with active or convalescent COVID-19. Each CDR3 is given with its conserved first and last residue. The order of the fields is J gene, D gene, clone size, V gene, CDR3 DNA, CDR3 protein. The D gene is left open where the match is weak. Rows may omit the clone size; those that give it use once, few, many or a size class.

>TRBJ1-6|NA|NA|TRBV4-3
TGCGCCAGCAGCCAAGCAACAGGGTTAGTTTCACCCCTCCACTTT
CASSQATGLVSPLHF
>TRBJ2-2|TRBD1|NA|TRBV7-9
TGTGCCAGCACCCCCACAGGGGGCACCGGGGAGCTGTTTTTT
CASTPTGGTGELFF
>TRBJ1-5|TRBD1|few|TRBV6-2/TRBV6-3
TGTGCCAGCAGCGCTATCGGGACAGGGGCAAGACAGCCCCAGCATTTT
CASSAIGTGARQPQHF
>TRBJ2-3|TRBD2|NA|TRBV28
TGTGCCAGCAGTTTAGGTGCCGGGGGGTCGGATACGCAGTATTTT
CASSLGAGGSDTQYF
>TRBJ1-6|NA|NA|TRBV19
TGTGCCAGCCAGACACACCGTAATTCACCCCTCCACTTT
CASQTHRNSPLHF
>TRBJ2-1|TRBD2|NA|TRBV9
TGTGCCAGCAGCGTAGAAGCGGGGGGGCCCGATGAGCAGTTCTTC
CASSVEAGGPDEQFF
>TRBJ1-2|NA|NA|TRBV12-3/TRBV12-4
TGTGCCAGCAGTTTTAGTGCGGGAGGCTACACCTTC
CASSFSAGGYTF
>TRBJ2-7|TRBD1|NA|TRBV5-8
TGTGCCAGCAGCGACCGGGACAGGGGGATCTACGAGCAGTACTTC
CASSDRDRGIYEQYF
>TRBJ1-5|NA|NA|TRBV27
TGTGCCAGCACCCCTCGGGGGATCAACGTCCGCAATCAGCCCCAGCATTTT
CASTPRGINVRNQPQHF
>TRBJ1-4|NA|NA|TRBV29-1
TGCAGCGGCCAGGGGCATTCGAATGAAAAACTGTTTTTT
CSGQGHSNEKLFF
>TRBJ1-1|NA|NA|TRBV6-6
TGTGCCAGCAGCCACGAGGCCATGAACACTGAAGCTTTCTTT
CASSHEAMNTEAFF
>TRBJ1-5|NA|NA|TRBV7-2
TGTGCCAGCAGCCCGAGGGGGCAGCCCCAGCATTTT
CASSPRGQPQHF
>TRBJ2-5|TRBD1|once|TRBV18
TGTGCCAGCTCATCCAGGGGGCGGGAGACCCAGTACTTC
CASSSRGRETQYF